This T cell receptor (beta chain) is drawn from a study of cytotoxic CD8 clonotypes in ibrutinib-treated CLL. On the study more broadly: Within the patient group, 11 were relapsed/refractory and approximately 16 treatment-naive, and some 17 were IGHV unmutated. Findings and caveats of the study: Lymph node repertoires were not studied, and sampling times were unmatched.

PBMCs were cryopreserved, and 1.5 to 2.5 micrograms of genomic DNA from them went into TCR beta libraries. TCRdb's copy holds only in-frame clones and misses some; the assay was immunoSEQ multiplex PCR. The sample shows about 330,000 clones, around 66% of them seen only once. This clone has just a few counts. The antigen remains undetermined. V was trimmed by 2 bases and J by 5 bases, leaving 15 bases between them. The V gene's germline CDR1 is LNHDA and CDR2 SQIVND (reference sequence). The CDR3 covers 15 residues. The specimen comprised PBMCs, sampled after 36 months of ibrutinib treatment. The TCR comes from a human donor with chronic lymphocytic leukemia. The V and J genes are TRBV19 and TRBJ1-2; a possible D gene is TRBD1 (5 bases). The CDR3 protein is CASSISRRGYYGYTF. CDR3 DNA: TGTGCCAGTAGTATAAGTAGGAGGGGTTATTATGGCTACACCTTC.